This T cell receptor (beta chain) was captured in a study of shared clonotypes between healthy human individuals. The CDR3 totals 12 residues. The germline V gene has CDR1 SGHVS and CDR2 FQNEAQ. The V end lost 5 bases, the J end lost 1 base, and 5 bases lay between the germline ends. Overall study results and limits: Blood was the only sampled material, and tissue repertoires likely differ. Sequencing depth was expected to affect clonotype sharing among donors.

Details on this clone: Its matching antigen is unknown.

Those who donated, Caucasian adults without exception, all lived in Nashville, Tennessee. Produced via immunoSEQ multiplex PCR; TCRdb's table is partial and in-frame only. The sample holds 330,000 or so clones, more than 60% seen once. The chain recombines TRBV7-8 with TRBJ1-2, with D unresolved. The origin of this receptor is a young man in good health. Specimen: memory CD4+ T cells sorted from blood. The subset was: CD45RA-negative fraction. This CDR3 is CASSRLNYGYTF. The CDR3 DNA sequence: TGTGCCAGCAGCCGGCTTAACTATGGCTACACCTTC.